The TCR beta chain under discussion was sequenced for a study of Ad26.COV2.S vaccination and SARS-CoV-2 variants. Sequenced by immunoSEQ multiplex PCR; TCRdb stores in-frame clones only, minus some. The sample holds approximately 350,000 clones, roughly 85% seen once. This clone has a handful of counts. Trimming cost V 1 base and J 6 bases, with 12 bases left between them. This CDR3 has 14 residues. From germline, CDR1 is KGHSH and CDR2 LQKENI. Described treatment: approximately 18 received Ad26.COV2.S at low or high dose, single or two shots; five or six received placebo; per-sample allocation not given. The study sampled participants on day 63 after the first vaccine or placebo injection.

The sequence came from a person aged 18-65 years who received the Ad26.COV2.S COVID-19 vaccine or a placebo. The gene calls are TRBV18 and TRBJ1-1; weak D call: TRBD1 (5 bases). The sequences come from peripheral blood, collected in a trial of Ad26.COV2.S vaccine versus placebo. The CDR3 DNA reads TGTGCCAGCTCACCACAGGGGCAATTGTCTGAAGCTTTCTTT. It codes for CASSPQGQLSEAFF.